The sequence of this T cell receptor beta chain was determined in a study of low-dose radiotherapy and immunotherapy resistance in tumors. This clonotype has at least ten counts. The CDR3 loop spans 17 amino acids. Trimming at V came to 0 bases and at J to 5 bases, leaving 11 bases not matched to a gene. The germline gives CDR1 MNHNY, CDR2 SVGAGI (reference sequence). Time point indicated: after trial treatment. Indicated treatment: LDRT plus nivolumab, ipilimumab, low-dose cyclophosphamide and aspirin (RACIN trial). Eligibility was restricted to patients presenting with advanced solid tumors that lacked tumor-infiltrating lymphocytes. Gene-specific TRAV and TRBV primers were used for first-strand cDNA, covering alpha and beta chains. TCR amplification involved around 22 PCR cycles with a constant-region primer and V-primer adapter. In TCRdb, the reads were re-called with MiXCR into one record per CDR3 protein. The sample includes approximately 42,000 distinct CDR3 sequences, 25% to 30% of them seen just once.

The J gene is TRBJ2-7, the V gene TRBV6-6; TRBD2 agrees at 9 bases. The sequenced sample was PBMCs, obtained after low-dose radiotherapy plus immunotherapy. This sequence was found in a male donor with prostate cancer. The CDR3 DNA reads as TGTGCCAGCAGTTACTCACTCGCGGGGGGGACGGGGAACGAGCAGTACTTC. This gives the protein CASSYSLAGGTGNEQYF.